This is a list of T cell receptor beta chains from one sample in a study of shared clonotypes between healthy human individuals. Sequencing was performed with immunoSEQ multiplex PCR; in TCRdb, only in-frame clones are kept and a portion is missing. The sample carries roughly 1,500,000 clones, around 98% recorded once. Specimen: naive CD4+ T cells sorted from blood. These receptors originate from a man aged 30-40 years in good health. CDR3s include the opening cysteine and the closing phenylalanine or tryptophan. Fields, in order: J gene, V gene, clone size, CDR3 length, D gene, CDR3 DNA, CDR3 protein. A D gene is named only where the DNA matches it firmly. Clone size is stated in some rows and not others, as once, few, many or a class when expanded.

TRBJ1-5 | TRBV11-2 | NA | 15 | NA | TGTGCCAGCAGCTTAGGGGATAATAGCAATCAGCCCCAGCATTTT | CASSLGDNSNQPQHF
TRBJ2-5 | TRBV18 | NA | 15 | TRBD1 | TGTGCCAGCTCAAAAGACAGGGCCTACCAAGAGACCCAGTACTTC | CASSKDRAYQETQYF
TRBJ1-2 | TRBV30 | NA | 13 | NA | TGTGCCTGGAGTGTCCAGCTCGGGGAGGGCTACACCTTC | CAWSVQLGEGYTF
TRBJ2-1 | TRBV7-8 | NA | 14 | NA | TGTGCCAGCAGCTACCGTTTTATGGAGAATGAGCAGTTCTTC | CASSYRFMENEQFF
TRBJ2-7 | TRBV5-4 | NA | 16 | TRBD2 | TGTGCCAGCAGCCACGTGGCGGGAGGGCTAACCTACGAGCAGTACTTC | CASSHVAGGLTYEQYF
TRBJ2-1 | TRBV10-1 | NA | 15 | TRBD2 | TGCGCCAGCAGTGAGCCGACTAGCGGGAATAATGAGCAGTTCTTC | CASSEPTSGNNEQFF
TRBJ1-5 | TRBV2 | NA | 14 | NA | TGTGCCAGCAGCTCACAGGCATACGATCAGCCCCAGCATTTT | CASSSQAYDQPQHF
TRBJ2-3 | TRBV9 | NA | 15 | NA | TGTGCCAGCAGCAGACAACTGACAAGCACAGATACGCAGTATTTT | CASSRQLTSTDTQYF
TRBJ1-2 | TRBV10-2 | NA | 14 | TRBD1 | TGCGCCAGCAGCCGGGGACAGGGGAACTATGGCTACACCTTC | CASSRGQGNYGYTF
TRBJ1-4 | TRBV18 | NA | 15 | NA | TGTGCCAGCTCACCACGGGGACACTCTACTGAAAAACTGTTTTTT | CASSPRGHSTEKLFF
TRBJ2-7 | TRBV11-2 | once | 17 | NA | TGTGCCAGCAGCTTAGGAGATCAGACGGGACGGCTCTACGAGCAGTACTTC | CASSLGDQTGRLYEQYF
TRBJ2-5 | TRBV6-5 | NA | 14 | TRBD2 | TGTGCCAGCAGTCCGCTAGCGGGAGGGGGGACCCAGTACTTC | CASSPLAGGGTQYF
TRBJ2-5 | TRBV7-2 | NA | 14 | NA | TGTGCCAGCAGCTCCAGAATGTACCAAGAGACCCAGTACTTC | CASSSRMYQETQYF
TRBJ1-2 | TRBV18 | once | 11 | NA | TGTGCCAGCTCACCCAAGGATGGCTACACCTTC | CASSPKDGYTF
TRBJ2-1 | TRBV5-1 | NA | 15 | NA | TGCGCCAGCAGCTTGTCTCGCGGGACCTACAATGAGCAGTTCTTC | CASSLSRGTYNEQFF
TRBJ2-7 | TRBV15 | NA | 15 | TRBD1 | TGTGCCACCAGGAAGACAGGGGGCGGAAATTACGAGCAGTACTTC | CATRKTGGGNYEQYF
TRBJ1-2 | TRBV5-5 | NA | 14 | NA | TGTGCCAGCAGCCCGTCGGGGCCGAACTATGGCTACACCTTC | CASSPSGPNYGYTF
TRBJ1-3 | TRBV28 | NA | 13 | NA | TGTGTCGTAGGGGAGGGCAGGCTAAACACCATATATTTT | CVVGEGRLNTIYF
TRBJ1-2 | TRBV11-2 | NA | 16 | TRBD1 | TGTGCCAGCAGCTTAGACCGGGGACAGACTATCTATGGCTACACCTTC | CASSLDRGQTIYGYTF
TRBJ2-2 | TRBV6-4 | NA | 12 | NA | TGTGCCAGCAGGGCTACTTCCGGGGAGCTGTTTTTT | CASRATSGELFF
TRBJ2-7 | TRBV25-1 | NA | 12 | NA | TGTGCCAGCAGCCCCGGTGCGGGGGAGCAGTACTTC | CASSPGAGEQYF
TRBJ2-3 | TRBV7-6 | NA | 17 | TRBD2 | TGTGCCAGCAGCTTAGGGGTAGCGGGGATAGCGTCAGATACGCAGTATTTT | CASSLGVAGIASDTQYF
TRBJ2-2 | TRBV6-1 | few | 16 | TRBD2 | TGTGCCAGCAGTGTCGGGACTAGCGGTAACACCGGGGAGCTGTTTTTT | CASSVGTSGNTGELFF
TRBJ2-7 | TRBV5-4 | once | 15 | TRBD1 | TGTGCCAGCAGCTTGGGGGACAGGGTTAGGTACGAGCAGTACTTC | CASSLGDRVRYEQYF
TRBJ1-3 | TRBV9 | once | 12 | NA | TGTGCCAGCAGGGGAGGCCGAAACACCATATATTTT | CASRGGRNTIYF
TRBJ2-1 | TRBV7-6 | NA | 16 | TRBD2 | TGTGCCAGCAGCTTAGCTTTGACTAGCGGGAATTTTGAGCAGTTCTTC | CASSLALTSGNFEQFF
TRBJ2-7 | TRBV9 | NA | 14 | NA | TGTGCCAGCAGCCCCCGCGGAAGCTCCTACGAGCAGTACTTC | CASSPRGSSYEQYF
TRBJ2-2 | TRBV5-1 | NA | 17 | TRBD1 | TGCGCCAGCAGCTTGCGGACAGGGGGCCCGAACACCGGGGAGCTGTTTTTT | CASSLRTGGPNTGELFF
TRBJ1-2 | TRBV28 | NA | 15 | NA | TGTGCCAGCAGTTTGGAGGCAGCCAGTCACTATGGCTACACCTTC | CASSLEAASHYGYTF
TRBJ1-2 | TRBV28 | NA | 13 | NA | TGTGCCAGCACCAGGGACATTTACTATGGCTACACCTTC | CASTRDIYYGYTF
TRBJ2-5 | TRBV4-1 | NA | 16 | TRBD2 | TGCGCCAGCAGCCGAGTCGGGGGGACGATCCAAGAGACCCAGTACTTC | CASSRVGGTIQETQYF
TRBJ2-5 | TRBV5-4 | once | 15 | TRBD2 | TGTGCCAGCAGCTGGACTAGCGGGGCGCAAGAGACCCAGTACTTC | CASSWTSGAQETQYF
TRBJ2-3 | TRBV5-1 | NA | 18 | TRBD2 | TGCGCCAGCAGCGGTGGGGGACTAGCGGGAGGTAGCACAGATACGCAGTATTTT | CASSGGGLAGGSTDTQYF
TRBJ2-2 | TRBV9 | NA | 15 | NA | TGTGCCAGCAGCGCTTCGGGAGAGCGCAGGGGGGAGCTGTTTTTT | CASSASGERRGELFF
TRBJ1-1 | TRBV5-4 | NA | 15 | NA | TGTGCCAGCAGCTTACCCGACGGGAAAGCAACTGAAGCTTTCTTT | CASSLPDGKATEAFF
TRBJ2-1 | TRBV11-1 | NA | 16 | TRBD2 | TGTGCCAGCAGCCCGAATCCTAGCGGGAGGTTCCATGAGCAGTTCTTC | CASSPNPSGRFHEQFF
TRBJ2-3 | TRBV27 | NA | 17 | TRBD2 | TGTGCCAGCAGTTTCCGTACTAGCGGGATTGGTACAGATACGCAGTATTTT | CASSFRTSGIGTDTQYF
TRBJ2-1 | TRBV6-1 | NA | 15 | NA | TGTGCCAGCAGTGACTCCAACAGGTGGGGGGATAAAGGTTTCTTC | CASSDSNRWGDKGFF
TRBJ1-3 | TRBV7-2 | NA | 16 | NA | TGTGCCAGCAGCTTTACGGGCGCGAGCTCTGGAAACACCATATATTTT | CASSFTGASSGNTIYF
TRBJ2-7 | TRBV29-1 | NA | 12 | TRBD1 | TGCAGCGTTGGGACAGGGGTTGTGGAGCAGTACTTC | CSVGTGVVEQYF
TRBJ1-5 | TRBV18 | NA | 17 | TRBD1 | TGTGCCAGCTCACCTTTCGCCGGGACAGGGGGCTATCAGCCCCAGCATTTT | CASSPFAGTGGYQPQHF
TRBJ2-3 | TRBV28 | once | 15 | TRBD2 | TGTGCCAGCAGCTCAGGCGGGAGTTCGTCAGATACGCAGTATTTT | CASSSGGSSSDTQYF